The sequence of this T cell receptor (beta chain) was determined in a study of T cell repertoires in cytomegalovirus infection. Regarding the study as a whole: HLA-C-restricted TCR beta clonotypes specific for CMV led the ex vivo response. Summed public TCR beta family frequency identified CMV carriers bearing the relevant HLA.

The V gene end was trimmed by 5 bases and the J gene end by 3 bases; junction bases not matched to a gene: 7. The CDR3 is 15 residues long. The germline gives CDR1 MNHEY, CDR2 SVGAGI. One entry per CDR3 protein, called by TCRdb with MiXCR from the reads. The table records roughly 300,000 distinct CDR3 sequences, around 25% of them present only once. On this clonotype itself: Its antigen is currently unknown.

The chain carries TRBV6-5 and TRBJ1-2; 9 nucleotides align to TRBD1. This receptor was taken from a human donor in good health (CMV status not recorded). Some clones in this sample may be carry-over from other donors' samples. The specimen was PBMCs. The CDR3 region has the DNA TGTGCCAGCAGTGAAAACAGGGGGCCCCACTATGGCTACACCTTC. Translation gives CASSENRGPHYGYTF.